The rows below give T cell receptor beta chains drawn from one sample of a study of spatial heterogeneity in lung cancer. TCRdb itself ran the 5' RACE reads through MiXCR, one entry per CDR3 protein. In the table there are about 25,000 distinct CDR3 sequences, 5.5% to 7% of which are singletons. This specimen consisted of PBMCs, obtained at follow-up. Every receptor here comes from a male donor with early-stage non-small cell lung cancer. CDR3s include the opening cysteine and the closing phenylalanine or tryptophan. The order of the fields is CDR3 DNA, CDR3 protein, D gene, clone size, V gene, J gene. A D gene is named only where the DNA matches it firmly. Size tells how often a clone was seen (once, few, many) or the class of an expanded clone, and some rows leave it out.

CDR3 DNA: TGTGCCAGCTCTACCTGGGGGCTAAGCACAGATACGCAGTATTTT
CDR3 protein: CASSTWGLSTDTQYF
D gene: -
clone size: few
V gene: TRBV18
J gene: TRBJ2-3

CDR3 DNA: TGTGCCAGCAGCGTAGTGGCTACGAACACCGGGGAGCTGTTTTTT
CDR3 protein: CASSVVATNTGELFF
D gene: -
clone size: -
V gene: TRBV9
J gene: TRBJ2-2

CDR3 DNA: TGCGCCAGCAGCTTGGAATTGGGACAGGTATATGGCAATGAGCAGTTCTTC
CDR3 protein: CASSLELGQVYGNEQFF
D gene: TRBD1
clone size: many
V gene: TRBV5-1
J gene: TRBJ2-1

CDR3 DNA: TGTGCCAGTAGTATAGGCGCTAGCGGATACCAAGAGACCCAGTACTTC
CDR3 protein: CASSIGASGYQETQYF
D gene: TRBD2
clone size: many
V gene: TRBV19
J gene: TRBJ2-5

CDR3 DNA: TGCAGTGCTAGAGCGACTAGCGGGACAACCCTCTACGAGCAGTACTTC
CDR3 protein: CSARATSGTTLYEQYF
D gene: TRBD2
clone size: many
V gene: TRBV20-1
J gene: TRBJ2-7

CDR3 DNA: TGCAGTGCTAGAGGCCAGCGTTATAATTCACCCCTCCACTTT
CDR3 protein: CSARGQRYNSPLHF
D gene: -
clone size: many
V gene: TRBV20-1
J gene: TRBJ1-6

CDR3 DNA: TGTGCCAGCAGTTACCCGACGGGGTCTAGGGATAGCAATCAGCCCCAGCATTTT
CDR3 protein: CASSYPTGSRDSNQPQHF
D gene: -
clone size: many
V gene: TRBV6-6
J gene: TRBJ1-5

CDR3 DNA: TGTGCCAGCAGTGAAGCACCGGGGGTTCTCAATCAGCCCCAGCATTTT
CDR3 protein: CASSEAPGVLNQPQHF
D gene: -
clone size: few
V gene: TRBV2
J gene: TRBJ1-5

CDR3 DNA: TGTGCCCTCCGGGACAGAGCCGCAACTAATGAAAAACTGTTTTTT
CDR3 protein: CALRDRAATNEKLFF
D gene: TRBD1
clone size: many
V gene: TRBV24-1
J gene: TRBJ1-4

CDR3 DNA: TGTGCCAGCAGTGAGATGTCTCTTACGAACACCGGGGAGCTGTTTTTT
CDR3 protein: CASSEMSLTNTGELFF
D gene: -
clone size: many
V gene: TRBV2
J gene: TRBJ2-2

CDR3 DNA: TGTGCCAGCAGCGGGATGGAGGCTTCCTCTGGAAACACCATATATTTT
CDR3 protein: CASSGMEASSGNTIYF
D gene: -
clone size: few
V gene: TRBV7-6
J gene: TRBJ1-3

CDR3 DNA: TGTGCCAGCTCACCATCCGGGACTAGGATGTCCTACAATGAGCAGTTCTTC
CDR3 protein: CASSPSGTRMSYNEQFF
D gene: TRBD2
clone size: few
V gene: TRBV18
J gene: TRBJ2-1

CDR3 DNA: TGCGCCAGCAGTGAGACGCCACTAGCTAAATATAATTCACCCCTCCACTTT
CDR3 protein: CASSETPLAKYNSPLHF
D gene: -
clone size: -
V gene: TRBV23-1
J gene: TRBJ1-6

CDR3 DNA: TGTGCCAGCAGCTCCCGGACAGGGTTGACTGAAGCTTTCTTT
CDR3 protein: CASSSRTGLTEAFF
D gene: TRBD1
clone size: many
V gene: TRBV11-1
J gene: TRBJ1-1

CDR3 DNA: TGTGCCAGCAGCCAGAGCGACAGGTTAACTGAAGCTTTCTTT
CDR3 protein: CASSQSDRLTEAFF
D gene: -
clone size: few
V gene: TRBV7-9
J gene: TRBJ1-1

CDR3 DNA: TGTGCCAGCAGCTCAGTTTTGAATGAGCAGTTCTTC
CDR3 protein: CASSSVLNEQFF
D gene: -
clone size: many
V gene: TRBV7-2
J gene: TRBJ2-1

CDR3 DNA: TGTGCCAGCAGGCGGACAGCCAACTATGGCTACACCTTC
CDR3 protein: CASRRTANYGYTF
D gene: -
clone size: many
V gene: TRBV27
J gene: TRBJ1-2

CDR3 DNA: TGTGCCAGCAGCCAAGATACGGATGAGCAGTTCTTC
CDR3 protein: CASSQDTDEQFF
D gene: -
clone size: many
V gene: TRBV3-1
J gene: TRBJ2-1

CDR3 DNA: TGTGCCAGCAAACGAGTGAGCCAGGGAGGCACAGATACGCAGTATTTT
CDR3 protein: CASKRVSQGGTDTQYF
D gene: -
clone size: few
V gene: TRBV27
J gene: TRBJ2-3

CDR3 DNA: TGTGCCAGCAGTACCGAGGTCGAAAAACTGTTTTTT
CDR3 protein: CASSTEVEKLFF
D gene: -
clone size: -
V gene: TRBV12-3/TRBV12-4
J gene: TRBJ1-4

CDR3 DNA: TGTGCCAGCAGTTACTCGGGACTCGAATATACGCAGTATTTT
CDR3 protein: CASSYSGLEYTQYF
D gene: -
clone size: few
V gene: TRBV6-5
J gene: TRBJ2-3

CDR3 DNA: TGTGCCAGCAGCCAAGGGGCCGGTAGCGGGGAGACCCAGTACTTC
CDR3 protein: CASSQGAGSGETQYF
D gene: TRBD2
clone size: -
V gene: TRBV4-2
J gene: TRBJ2-5

CDR3 DNA: TGTGCCAGCAGCCCCAGGACTAGCAACGGTGTGCAGTTCTTC
CDR3 protein: CASSPRTSNGVQFF
D gene: TRBD2
clone size: many
V gene: TRBV9
J gene: TRBJ2-1

CDR3 DNA: TGCAGTGCTAGAACAGGGGGAAACACAGATACGCAGTATTTT
CDR3 protein: CSARTGGNTDTQYF
D gene: TRBD1
clone size: many
V gene: TRBV20-1
J gene: TRBJ2-3

CDR3 DNA: TGTGCCAGCTCACCGACTAGCGGAAGCACAGATACGCAGTATTTT
CDR3 protein: CASSPTSGSTDTQYF
D gene: TRBD2
clone size: few
V gene: TRBV18
J gene: TRBJ2-3

CDR3 DNA: TGTGCCAGCTCACCCGAGAGACAGGTTCAAGAGACCCAGTACTTC
CDR3 protein: CASSPERQVQETQYF
D gene: -
clone size: many
V gene: TRBV18
J gene: TRBJ2-5

CDR3 DNA: TGCGCCAGCAGCCAGCCCGAGGGGGGGGTGGAGACCCAGTACTTC
CDR3 protein: CASSQPEGGVETQYF
D gene: -
clone size: many
V gene: TRBV5-1
J gene: TRBJ2-5

CDR3 DNA: TGTGCCAGCAGCCCATTGGGATTGCAAGAGACCCAGTACTTC
CDR3 protein: CASSPLGLQETQYF
D gene: -
clone size: few
V gene: TRBV7-9
J gene: TRBJ2-5

CDR3 DNA: TGTGCCAGCAGCTTACCGGGCCAGCCCCAGCATTTT
CDR3 protein: CASSLPGQPQHF
D gene: -
clone size: many
V gene: TRBV11-2
J gene: TRBJ1-5

CDR3 DNA: TGTGCCAGCAGCCAAGACTGGAGCTCCTACGAGCAGTACTTC
CDR3 protein: CASSQDWSSYEQYF
D gene: -
clone size: few
V gene: TRBV3-1
J gene: TRBJ2-7

CDR3 DNA: TGCGCCAGCAGTGAGTCGATAGCGGTGGGCACAGATACGCAGTATTTT
CDR3 protein: CASSESIAVGTDTQYF
D gene: -
clone size: many
V gene: TRBV10-2
J gene: TRBJ2-3

CDR3 DNA: TGTGCCATCAGCGGGACTAGCGGGAGGTTACGGAATGAGCAGTTCTTC
CDR3 protein: CAISGTSGRLRNEQFF
D gene: TRBD2
clone size: -
V gene: TRBV10-3
J gene: TRBJ2-1

CDR3 DNA: TGCAGCGTTGAAGTTCAGTACAATGAGCAGTTCTTC
CDR3 protein: CSVEVQYNEQFF
D gene: -
clone size: many
V gene: TRBV29-1
J gene: TRBJ2-1

CDR3 DNA: TGCGCCAGCCGACTATCGGAGGCGAACACTGAAGCTTTCTTT
CDR3 protein: CASRLSEANTEAFF
D gene: -
clone size: many
V gene: TRBV5-1
J gene: TRBJ1-1

CDR3 DNA: TGCAGCGTTGAGCCCGGGACAGGGGAAAACACCGGGGAGCTGTTTTTT
CDR3 protein: CSVEPGTGENTGELFF
D gene: TRBD1
clone size: many
V gene: TRBV29-1
J gene: TRBJ2-2

CDR3 DNA: TGTGCCAGCAGCCCACGGGGGACAGCCTCCTACGAGCAGTACTTC
CDR3 protein: CASSPRGTASYEQYF
D gene: -
clone size: many
V gene: TRBV11-1
J gene: TRBJ2-7

CDR3 DNA: TGTGCCAGCAGCCTCAAAGCCAAAAACATTCAGTACTTC
CDR3 protein: CASSLKAKNIQYF
D gene: -
clone size: many
V gene: TRBV12-3/TRBV12-4
J gene: TRBJ2-4

CDR3 DNA: TGCGCCAGCAGCAATACCCGCGGGGTAATGAACACTGAAGCTTTCTTT
CDR3 protein: CASSNTRGVMNTEAFF
D gene: -
clone size: few
V gene: TRBV5-1
J gene: TRBJ1-1

CDR3 DNA: TGCAGTGCTGAGCCCCTGGGGCAGGTAAACAATGAGCAGTTCTTC
CDR3 protein: CSAEPLGQVNNEQFF
D gene: -
clone size: -
V gene: TRBV20-1
J gene: TRBJ2-1

CDR3 DNA: TGCAGCACTAGGGAGACCAACACCGGGGAGCTGTTTTTT
CDR3 protein: CSTRETNTGELFF
D gene: -
clone size: medium-sized
V gene: TRBV29-1
J gene: TRBJ2-2

CDR3 DNA: TGTGCCAGCGTGCTAAGGAAAGGGAGCTACGAGCAGTACTTC
CDR3 protein: CASVLRKGSYEQYF
D gene: -
clone size: few
V gene: TRBV6-2/TRBV6-3
J gene: TRBJ2-7

CDR3 DNA: TGTGCCTGGATCAAAAAGGTTGGACAAGACACAAACTATGGCTACACCTTC
CDR3 protein: CAWIKKVGQDTNYGYTF
D gene: -
clone size: few
V gene: TRBV30
J gene: TRBJ1-2

CDR3 DNA: TGTGCCAGCAGGCCTACGGGACAGGGCGGCAACACCATATATTTT
CDR3 protein: CASRPTGQGGNTIYF
D gene: TRBD1
clone size: many
V gene: TRBV12-3/TRBV12-4
J gene: TRBJ1-3